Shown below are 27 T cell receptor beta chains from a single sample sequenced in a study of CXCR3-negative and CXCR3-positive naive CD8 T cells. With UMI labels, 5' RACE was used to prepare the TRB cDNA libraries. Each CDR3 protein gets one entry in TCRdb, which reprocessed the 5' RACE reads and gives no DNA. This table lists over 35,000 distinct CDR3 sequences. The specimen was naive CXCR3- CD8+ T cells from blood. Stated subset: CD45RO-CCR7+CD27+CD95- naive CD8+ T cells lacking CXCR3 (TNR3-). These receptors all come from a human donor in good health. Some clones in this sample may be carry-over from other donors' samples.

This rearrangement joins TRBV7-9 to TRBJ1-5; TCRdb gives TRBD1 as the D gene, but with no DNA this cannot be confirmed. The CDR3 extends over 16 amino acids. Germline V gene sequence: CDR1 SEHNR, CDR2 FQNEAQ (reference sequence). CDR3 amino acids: CASSLVRYGINQPQHF.

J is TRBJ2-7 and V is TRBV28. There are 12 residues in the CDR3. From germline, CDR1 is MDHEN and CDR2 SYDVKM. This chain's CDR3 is CASSFVGYEQYF. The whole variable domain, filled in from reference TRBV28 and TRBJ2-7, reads DVKVTQSSRYLVKRTGEKVFLECVQDMDHENMFWYRQDPGLGLRLIYFSYDVKMKEKGDIPEGYSVSREKKERFSLILESASTNQTSMYLCASSFVGYEQYFGPGTRLTVT.

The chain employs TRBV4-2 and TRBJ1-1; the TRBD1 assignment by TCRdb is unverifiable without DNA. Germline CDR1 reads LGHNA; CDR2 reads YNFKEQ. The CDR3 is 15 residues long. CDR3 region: CASSQGQGLNTEAFF.

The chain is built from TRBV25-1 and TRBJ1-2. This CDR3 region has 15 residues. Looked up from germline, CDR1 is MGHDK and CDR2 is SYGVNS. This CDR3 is CASSEEVEGPDDYTF.

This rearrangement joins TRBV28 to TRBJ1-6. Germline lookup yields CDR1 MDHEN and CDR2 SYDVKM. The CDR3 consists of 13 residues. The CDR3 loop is CASSSVPNSPLHF.

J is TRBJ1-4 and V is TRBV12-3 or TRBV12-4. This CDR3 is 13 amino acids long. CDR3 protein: CASRRDLGEKLFF.

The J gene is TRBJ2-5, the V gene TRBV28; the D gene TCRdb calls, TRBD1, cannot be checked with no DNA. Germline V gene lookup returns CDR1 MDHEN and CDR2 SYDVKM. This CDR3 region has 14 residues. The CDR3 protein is CASSPQDSQETQYF.

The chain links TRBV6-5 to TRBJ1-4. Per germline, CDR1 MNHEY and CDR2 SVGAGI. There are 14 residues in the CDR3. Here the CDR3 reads CASSIDQFHEKLFF.

The CDR3 region is CASSLQGAYAGELFF. The rearrangement uses TRBV5-6 and TRBJ2-2; the TRBD1 assignment by TCRdb is unverifiable without DNA. CDR1 and CDR2 (germline): SGHDT, YYEEEE. This CDR3 is built from 15 residues.

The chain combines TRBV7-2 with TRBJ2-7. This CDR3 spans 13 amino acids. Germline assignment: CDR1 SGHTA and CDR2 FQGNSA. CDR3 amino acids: CASSFRQPYEQYF.

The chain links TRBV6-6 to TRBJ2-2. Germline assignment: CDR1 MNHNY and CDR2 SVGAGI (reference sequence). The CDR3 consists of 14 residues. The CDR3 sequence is CASSLSGSTGELFF.

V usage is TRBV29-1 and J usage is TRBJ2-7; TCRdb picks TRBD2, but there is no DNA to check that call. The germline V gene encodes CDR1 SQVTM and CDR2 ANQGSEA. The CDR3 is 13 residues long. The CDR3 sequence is CSVETSVSYEQYF.

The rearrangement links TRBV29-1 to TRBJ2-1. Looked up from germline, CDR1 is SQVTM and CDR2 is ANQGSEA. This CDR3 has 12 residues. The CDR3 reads CSVGGGRNEQFF.

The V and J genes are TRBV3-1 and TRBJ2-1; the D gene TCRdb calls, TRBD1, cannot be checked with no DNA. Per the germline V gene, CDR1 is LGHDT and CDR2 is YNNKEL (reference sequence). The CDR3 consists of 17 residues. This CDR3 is CASSQDAAQGGHNEQFF.

The CDR3 here is CSVESAQIGTDTQYF. J is TRBJ2-3 and V is TRBV29-1; without DNA, the TCRdb call of TRBD2 cannot be checked. Looked up from germline, CDR1 is SQVTM and CDR2 is ANQGSEA. The CDR3 loop spans 15 amino acids.

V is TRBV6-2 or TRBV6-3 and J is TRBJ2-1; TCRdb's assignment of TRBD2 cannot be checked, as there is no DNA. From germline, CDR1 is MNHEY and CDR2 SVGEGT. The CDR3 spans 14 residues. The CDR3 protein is CASREASGVNEQFF.

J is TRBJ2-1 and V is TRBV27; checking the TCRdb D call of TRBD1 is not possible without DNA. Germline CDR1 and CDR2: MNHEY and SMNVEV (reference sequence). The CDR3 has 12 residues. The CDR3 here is CASKGPGDEQFF.

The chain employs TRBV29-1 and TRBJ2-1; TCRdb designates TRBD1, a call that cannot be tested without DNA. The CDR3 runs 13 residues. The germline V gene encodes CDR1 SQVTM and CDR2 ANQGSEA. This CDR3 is CSVGPTGDNEQFF.

CDR3 in amino acids: CASGMRGDGYTF. The chain employs TRBV7-9 and TRBJ1-2; as DNA is missing, the TRBD1 call by TCRdb cannot be tested. The CDR3 contains 12 residues. CDR1 is SEHNR, CDR2 FQNEAQ, per germline (reference sequence). Full variable domain (remainder filled in from reference TRBV7-9 and TRBJ1-2): DTGVSQNPRHKITKRGQNVTFRCDPISEHNRLYWYRQTLGQGPEFLTYFQNEAQLEKSRLLSDRFSAERPKGSFSTLEIQRTEQGDSAMYLCASGMRGDGYTFGSGTRLTVV.

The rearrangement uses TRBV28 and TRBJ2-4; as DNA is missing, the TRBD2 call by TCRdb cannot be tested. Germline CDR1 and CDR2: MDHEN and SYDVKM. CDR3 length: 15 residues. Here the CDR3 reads CASSLRDGTSNIQYF.

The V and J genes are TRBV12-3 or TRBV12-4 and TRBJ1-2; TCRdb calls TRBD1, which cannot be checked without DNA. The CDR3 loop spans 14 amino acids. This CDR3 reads CASSNGQAISGYTF.

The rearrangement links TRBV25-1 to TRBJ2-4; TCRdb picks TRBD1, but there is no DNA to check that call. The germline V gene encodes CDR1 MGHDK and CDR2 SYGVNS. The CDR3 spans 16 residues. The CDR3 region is CASSELGPGAENIQYF.

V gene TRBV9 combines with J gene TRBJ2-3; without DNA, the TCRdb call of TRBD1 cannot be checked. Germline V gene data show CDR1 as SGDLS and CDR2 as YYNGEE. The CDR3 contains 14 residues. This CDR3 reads CASSVGQNTDTQYF.

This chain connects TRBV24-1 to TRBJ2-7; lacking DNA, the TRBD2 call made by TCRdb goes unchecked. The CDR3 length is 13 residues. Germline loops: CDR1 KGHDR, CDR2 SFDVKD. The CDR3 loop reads CATESGTSHEQYF.

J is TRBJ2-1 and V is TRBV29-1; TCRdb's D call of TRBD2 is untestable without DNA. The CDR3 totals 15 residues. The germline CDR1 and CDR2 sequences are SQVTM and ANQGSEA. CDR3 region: CSVERSGSGLNEQFF.

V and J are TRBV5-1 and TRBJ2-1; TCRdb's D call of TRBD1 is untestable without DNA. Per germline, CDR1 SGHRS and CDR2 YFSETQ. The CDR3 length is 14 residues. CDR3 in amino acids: CASASGTGFSEQFF.

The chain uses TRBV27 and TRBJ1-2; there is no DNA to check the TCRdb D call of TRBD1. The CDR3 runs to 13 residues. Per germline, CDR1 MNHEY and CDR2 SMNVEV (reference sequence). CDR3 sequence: CASSYGQGDGYTF.